The rows below give T cell receptor beta chains drawn from one sample of a study of monozygotic twins with cystic fibrosis. Measured with immunoSEQ multiplex PCR; TCRdb has only the in-frame clones, and not every one. This sample has 20,000 to 30,000 clones, with about nine tenths found just once. Material for sequencing was blood. Receptors were obtained from a girl aged 2-10 years with cystic fibrosis. The CDR3 runs from the conserved cysteine through the conserved F or W. Each record gives: V gene, J gene, D gene, clone size, CDR3 protein, CDR3 DNA. A D gene is named only where the DNA matches it firmly. The size field is filled for only some rows; it gives once, few, many or a size class.

V gene: TRBV7-2; J gene: TRBJ2-1; D gene: NA; clone size: once; CDR3 protein: CASSLDSGVYNEQFF; CDR3 DNA: TGTGCCAGCAGCTTAGATTCGGGGGTCTACAATGAGCAGTTCTTC
V gene: TRBV12-5; J gene: TRBJ2-5; D gene: NA; clone size: NA; CDR3 protein: CASGLAGTPEETQYF; CDR3 DNA: TGTGCTAGTGGTTTGGCAGGAACGCCTGAAGAGACCCAGTACTTC
V gene: TRBV5-6; J gene: TRBJ1-2; D gene: TRBD1; clone size: NA; CDR3 protein: CASSPDRAYGYTF; CDR3 DNA: TGTGCCAGCAGTCCGGACAGGGCCTATGGCTACACCTTC
V gene: TRBV13; J gene: TRBJ1-2; D gene: TRBD1; clone size: NA; CDR3 protein: CASSRRQGPDGYTF; CDR3 DNA: TGTGCCAGCAGCCGACGACAGGGGCCAGATGGCTACACCTTC
V gene: TRBV13; J gene: TRBJ2-3; D gene: NA; clone size: NA; CDR3 protein: CASSLDRGGFPYF; CDR3 DNA: TGTGCCAGCAGCTTAGATAGGGGGGGCTTTCCGTATTTT
V gene: TRBV30; J gene: TRBJ2-1; D gene: NA; clone size: NA; CDR3 protein: CAWSEVSSYNEQFF; CDR3 DNA: TGTGCCTGGAGCGAAGTTAGCTCCTACAATGAGCAGTTCTTC
V gene: TRBV11-2; J gene: TRBJ2-5; D gene: NA; clone size: NA; CDR3 protein: CASSLGAIPPETQYF; CDR3 DNA: TGTGCCAGCAGCTTAGGTGCCATTCCCCCCGAGACCCAGTACTTC
V gene: TRBV10-3; J gene: TRBJ2-3; D gene: TRBD1; clone size: NA; CDR3 protein: CAISELGGQRLYTDTQYF; CDR3 DNA: TGTGCCATCAGTGAATTAGGGGGACAGCGTTTGTACACAGATACGCAGTATTTT
V gene: TRBV14; J gene: TRBJ2-1; D gene: TRBD2; clone size: NA; CDR3 protein: CASSQLAGGSYNEQFF; CDR3 DNA: TGTGCCAGCAGCCAACTAGCGGGGGGCTCCTACAATGAGCAGTTCTTC
V gene: TRBV2; J gene: TRBJ2-1; D gene: TRBD2; clone size: NA; CDR3 protein: CASSTSGGATEQFF; CDR3 DNA: TGTGCCAGCAGTACTAGCGGGGGGGCCACTGAGCAGTTCTTC
V gene: TRBV7-9; J gene: TRBJ1-2; D gene: NA; clone size: once; CDR3 protein: CASSYDSHRELGYGYTF; CDR3 DNA: TGTGCCAGCAGCTACGACAGTCATCGAGAGTTAGGCTATGGCTACACCTTC
V gene: TRBV9; J gene: TRBJ1-2; D gene: NA; clone size: NA; CDR3 protein: CASSVERGGSSPYGYTF; CDR3 DNA: TGTGCCAGCAGCGTAGAAAGAGGGGGGTCCTCTCCCTATGGCTACACCTTC
V gene: TRBV19; J gene: TRBJ1-2; D gene: NA; clone size: NA; CDR3 protein: CASSASGFNYGYTF; CDR3 DNA: TGTGCCAGTAGCGCATCAGGGTTTAACTATGGCTACACCTTC
V gene: TRBV11-3; J gene: TRBJ2-3; D gene: NA; clone size: NA; CDR3 protein: CASSPPVGGTQYF; CDR3 DNA: TGTGCCAGCAGCCCACCGGTCGGCGGTACGCAGTATTTT
V gene: TRBV6-6; J gene: TRBJ2-7; D gene: TRBD1; clone size: NA; CDR3 protein: CASIDTGTGVYEQYF; CDR3 DNA: TGTGCGAGCATCGACACCGGGACAGGGGTGTACGAGCAGTACTTC
V gene: TRBV4-2; J gene: TRBJ2-1; D gene: TRBD2; clone size: once; CDR3 protein: CASKWASGDEQFF; CDR3 DNA: TGTGCCAGCAAGTGGGCTAGCGGCGATGAGCAGTTCTTC
V gene: TRBV28; J gene: TRBJ1-3; D gene: NA; clone size: NA; CDR3 protein: CASSFRGVSGNTIYF; CDR3 DNA: TGTGCCAGCAGTTTTAGGGGGGTCTCTGGAAACACCATATATTTT
V gene: TRBV6-5; J gene: TRBJ1-4; D gene: NA; clone size: NA; CDR3 protein: CASSRGDGHNEKLFF; CDR3 DNA: TGTGCCAGCAGTCGTGGGGACGGACATAATGAAAAACTGTTTTTT
V gene: TRBV9; J gene: TRBJ2-7; D gene: NA; clone size: NA; CDR3 protein: CASGQGMYEQYF; CDR3 DNA: TGTGCCAGCGGCCAGGGTATGTACGAGCAGTACTTC
V gene: TRBV7-8; J gene: TRBJ1-1; D gene: NA; clone size: NA; CDR3 protein: CASSLVGGVGGVSEAFF; CDR3 DNA: TGTGCCAGCAGCTTAGTAGGAGGCGTTGGCGGGGTGAGTGAAGCTTTCTTT
V gene: TRBV6-6; J gene: TRBJ2-2; D gene: NA; clone size: NA; CDR3 protein: CASSPRAAVGGELFF; CDR3 DNA: TGTGCCAGCAGCCCACGCGCTGCGGTGGGCGGGGAGCTGTTTTTT
V gene: TRBV30; J gene: TRBJ2-7; D gene: NA; clone size: once; CDR3 protein: CAWSRASSYEQYF; CDR3 DNA: TGTGCCTGGAGTCGCGCAAGCTCCTACGAGCAGTACTTC
V gene: TRBV5-1; J gene: TRBJ1-1; D gene: NA; clone size: NA; CDR3 protein: CASRGWAGSTEAFF; CDR3 DNA: TGCGCCAGCAGGGGTTGGGCGGGAAGTACTGAAGCTTTCTTT
V gene: TRBV30; J gene: TRBJ1-3; D gene: NA; clone size: NA; CDR3 protein: CAWSSTSGNTIYF; CDR3 DNA: TGTGCCTGGAGTTCGACATCTGGAAACACCATATATTTT
V gene: TRBV9; J gene: TRBJ1-6; D gene: NA; clone size: NA; CDR3 protein: CASSVAAENSPLHF; CDR3 DNA: TGTGCCAGCAGCGTAGCGGCCGAAAATTCACCCCTCCACTTT
V gene: TRBV6-5; J gene: TRBJ2-1; D gene: TRBD2; clone size: NA; CDR3 protein: CASRPLAGGYNEQFF; CDR3 DNA: TGTGCCAGCAGACCACTAGCGGGGGGATACAATGAGCAGTTCTTC
V gene: TRBV7-8; J gene: TRBJ2-5; D gene: NA; clone size: NA; CDR3 protein: CASSYKFGETQYF; CDR3 DNA: TGTGCCAGCAGCTATAAATTTGGAGAGACCCAGTACTTC
V gene: TRBV18; J gene: TRBJ2-4; D gene: TRBD1; clone size: NA; CDR3 protein: CASSPRQGRAKNIQYF; CDR3 DNA: TGTGCCAGCTCCCCACGACAGGGGAGAGCCAAAAACATTCAGTACTTC
V gene: TRBV7-8; J gene: TRBJ2-1; D gene: NA; clone size: NA; CDR3 protein: CAAGDNEQFF; CDR3 DNA: TGTGCCGCCGGGGACAATGAGCAGTTCTTC
V gene: TRBV19; J gene: TRBJ2-7; D gene: TRBD1; clone size: NA; CDR3 protein: CASSNRGLRSSYEQYF; CDR3 DNA: TGTGCCAGTAGTAACAGGGGCCTCCGCAGCTCCTACGAGCAGTACTTC
V gene: TRBV6-5; J gene: TRBJ1-3; D gene: NA; clone size: NA; CDR3 protein: CASKRDASGNTIYF; CDR3 DNA: TGTGCCAGCAAGAGGGACGCCTCTGGAAACACCATATATTTT
V gene: TRBV7-2; J gene: TRBJ2-3; D gene: TRBD2; clone size: once; CDR3 protein: CASSRAGGPTDTQYF; CDR3 DNA: TGTGCCAGCAGCAGGGCGGGGGGGCCGACAGATACGCAGTATTTT
V gene: TRBV6-5; J gene: TRBJ1-2; D gene: NA; clone size: few; CDR3 protein: CATLKPGWGGYTF; CDR3 DNA: TGTGCCACCCTCAAGCCAGGGTGGGGTGGCTACACCTTC
V gene: TRBV6-5; J gene: TRBJ1-2; D gene: NA; clone size: NA; CDR3 protein: CASRPRDFSNGYTF; CDR3 DNA: TGTGCCAGCAGGCCACGGGACTTCAGCAATGGCTACACCTTC
V gene: TRBV9; J gene: TRBJ2-7; D gene: NA; clone size: NA; CDR3 protein: CASSSGGSYEQYF; CDR3 DNA: TGTGCCAGCAGCTCGGGTGGGTCCTACGAGCAGTACTTC
V gene: TRBV6-1; J gene: TRBJ1-5; D gene: NA; clone size: NA; CDR3 protein: CASSARGASQPQHF; CDR3 DNA: TGTGCCAGCAGTGCCCGAGGGGCCAGCCAGCCCCAGCATTTT
V gene: TRBV11-1; J gene: TRBJ1-1; D gene: NA; clone size: NA; CDR3 protein: CASSLLGYTEAFF; CDR3 DNA: TGTGCCAGCAGCTTATTAGGGTACACTGAAGCTTTCTTT
V gene: TRBV30; J gene: TRBJ2-7; D gene: TRBD1; clone size: NA; CDR3 protein: CAWSGVRGNTPYEQYF; CDR3 DNA: TGTGCCTGGAGTGGGGTCAGGGGGAACACCCCTTACGAGCAGTACTTC
V gene: TRBV23-1; J gene: TRBJ1-6; D gene: NA; clone size: NA; CDR3 protein: CASSQPIPRWSHLPHSYNSPLHF; CDR3 DNA: TGCGCCAGCAGTCAACCCATCCCGCGGTGGTCCCACCTACCCCACTCCTATAATTCACCCCTCCACTTT
V gene: TRBV5-1; J gene: TRBJ2-6; D gene: NA; clone size: NA; CDR3 protein: CAIKGVHPSGANVLTF; CDR3 DNA: TGCGCGATCAAGGGGGTTCATCCCTCTGGGGCCAACGTCCTGACTTTC
V gene: TRBV6-5; J gene: TRBJ1-6; D gene: TRBD1; clone size: once; CDR3 protein: CASRSDRGNSPLHF; CDR3 DNA: TGTGCCAGCAGAAGCGACAGGGGTAATTCACCCCTCCACTTT
V gene: TRBV19; J gene: TRBJ2-2; D gene: NA; clone size: few; CDR3 protein: CASTQASNTGELFF; CDR3 DNA: TGTGCCAGTACCCAGGCCAGTAACACCGGGGAGCTGTTTTTT
V gene: TRBV4-2; J gene: TRBJ1-2; D gene: NA; clone size: NA; CDR3 protein: CASSQVVEGSPYGYTF; CDR3 DNA: TGTGCCAGCAGCCAAGTGGTCGAGGGTTCGCCCTATGGCTACACCTTC
V gene: TRBV7-8; J gene: TRBJ2-3; D gene: TRBD2; clone size: NA; CDR3 protein: CASSPSSGGVTDTQYF; CDR3 DNA: TGTGCCAGCAGCCCCTCTAGCGGGGGAGTCACAGATACGCAGTATTTT
V gene: TRBV25-1; J gene: TRBJ2-2; D gene: TRBD1; clone size: NA; CDR3 protein: CASSATRGTGELFF; CDR3 DNA: TGTGCCAGCAGTGCAACCAGGGGGACCGGGGAGCTGTTTTTT
V gene: TRBV30; J gene: TRBJ1-2; D gene: TRBD1; clone size: NA; CDR3 protein: CAWSLDRGPGGYTF; CDR3 DNA: TGTGCCTGGAGTCTTGACAGGGGGCCTGGGGGCTACACCTTC
V gene: TRBV7-8; J gene: TRBJ1-6; D gene: NA; clone size: NA; CDR3 protein: CASSRNRVSNSPLHF; CDR3 DNA: TGTGCCAGCAGCCGTAACAGGGTGTCAAATTCACCCCTCCACTTT
V gene: TRBV5-1; J gene: TRBJ2-3; D gene: NA; clone size: NA; CDR3 protein: CASSLRARDTQYF; CDR3 DNA: TGCGCCAGCAGCTTGAGGGCGAGGGATACGCAGTATTTT
V gene: TRBV5-4; J gene: TRBJ1-6; D gene: NA; clone size: NA; CDR3 protein: CASSSAGNSNSPLHF; CDR3 DNA: TGTGCCAGCAGCTCCGCCGGGAACAGTAATTCACCCCTCCACTTT
V gene: TRBV30; J gene: TRBJ1-2; D gene: NA; clone size: NA; CDR3 protein: CAWSVPLDRYQNYGYTF; CDR3 DNA: TGTGCCTGGAGTGTCCCACTAGACAGGTACCAAAACTATGGCTACACCTTC
V gene: TRBV12-1; J gene: TRBJ1-6; D gene: NA; clone size: once; CDR3 protein: CASSLGAGSPLHF; CDR3 DNA: TGTGCCAGCAGCTTGGGGGCCGGTTCACCCCTCCACTTT
V gene: TRBV9; J gene: TRBJ1-4; D gene: NA; clone size: NA; CDR3 protein: CASSVGSNEKLFF; CDR3 DNA: TGTGCCAGCAGCGTAGGGAGCAATGAAAAACTGTTTTTT
V gene: TRBV7-7; J gene: TRBJ2-1; D gene: TRBD2; clone size: few; CDR3 protein: CASSLTLAVAGTYNEQFF; CDR3 DNA: TGTGCCAGCAGCTTGACCCTCGCGGTAGCGGGGACCTACAATGAGCAGTTCTTC
V gene: TRBV30; J gene: TRBJ1-5; D gene: NA; clone size: NA; CDR3 protein: CAWSDSVINQPQHF; CDR3 DNA: TGTGCCTGGTCAGACAGCGTAATCAATCAGCCCCAGCATTTT
V gene: TRBV18; J gene: TRBJ2-1; D gene: TRBD1; clone size: NA; CDR3 protein: CASSPIQGDSYNEQFF; CDR3 DNA: TGTGCCAGCTCACCGATCCAGGGGGACTCCTACAATGAGCAGTTCTTC